A single sample gave rise to the 17 T cell receptor beta chains below, sequenced in a study of blood T cell repertoires in COVID-19. TCRdb keeps only in-frame clones here, not all; method: immunoSEQ multiplex PCR. This table has over 200,000 clones, roughly 80% appearing once. The sequenced sample consisted of peripheral blood. These receptors came from a woman older than 75 with active or convalescent COVID-19.

The chain employs TRBV7-2 and TRBJ1-2, with unresolved D. The CDR3 has 13 residues. Germline V gives CDR1 SGHTA, CDR2 FQGNSA. Trimming cost V 3 bases and J 4 bases, with 9 bases left between them. The CDR3 region is CASSLVRLYGYTF. CDR3 coding DNA: TGTGCCAGCAGCTTGGTCAGGCTCTATGGCTACACCTTC.

The chain combines TRBV7-9 with TRBJ2-2; no clear D. Germline CDR1 reads SEHNR; CDR2 reads FQNEAQ (reference sequence). V was cut by 2 bases and J by 1 base, with 5 bases left in between. CDR3 size: 14 residues. CDR3 coding DNA: TGTGCCAGCAGCTTATCCCGGAACACCGGGGAGCTGTTTTTT. Its translation: CASSLSRNTGELFF.

This chain uses TRBV5-1 with TRBJ2-5, with 10 bases identical to TRBD1. The CDR3 consists of 15 residues. Germline CDR1 SGHRS, CDR2 YFSETQ. J gave up 6 bases and V 5 bases, and 10 bases lay outside the gene matches. The CDR3 reads CASRLQPGQGKTQYF. Written as DNA, the CDR3 is TGCGCCAGCAGACTCCAACCGGGACAGGGGAAGACCCAGTACTTC.

The CDR3 DNA reads TGTGCCAGCAGCCCCAGTGGAGGCAACAATGAGCAGTTCTTC. This translates into CASSPSGGNNEQFF. V usage is TRBV11-3 and J usage is TRBJ2-1, with TRBD2 as a possible D gene (5 bases). The CDR3 has 14 amino acids. The V gene lost 5 bases and the J gene lost 5 bases, with 13 bases spanning the gap. CDR1 SGHNT and CDR2 YENEEA come from the germline V gene.

The chain links TRBV7-9 to TRBJ1-6; TRBD1 agrees at 8 bases. The trim removed 5 bases at V and 7 bases at J, leaving 7 bases unmatched. The CDR3 totals 15 residues. Germline CDR1 and CDR2: SEHNR and FQNEAQ (reference sequence). CDR3 nucleotide sequence: TGTGCCAGCAGCACCACAGGGGGAATAAATTCACCCCTCCACTTT. This gives the protein CASSTTGGINSPLHF. Filled out from reference TRBV7-9 and TRBJ1-6, the complete variable domain reads DTGVSQNPRHKITKRGQNVTFRCDPISEHNRLYWYRQTLGQGPEFLTYFQNEAQLEKSRLLSDRFSAERPKGSFSTLEIQRTEQGDSAMYLCASSTTGGINSPLHFGNGTRLTVT.

J is TRBJ2-2 and V is TRBV5-1; 9 bases align to TRBD1. The trim removed 4 bases at V and 4 bases at J, leaving 5 bases unmatched. The CDR3 contains 15 residues. Germline lookup yields CDR1 SGHRS and CDR2 YFSETQ. CDR3 in DNA: TGCGCCAGCAGCCAACAGGGGGCGAGCACCGGGGAGCTGTTTTTT. The encoded protein is CASSQQGASTGELFF.

The rearrangement joins TRBV5-1 to TRBJ2-1; TRBD2 matches at 16 bases. V trimming: 4 bases; J trimming: 2 bases; junction bases outside the gene matches: 3. Germline V gene data show CDR1 as SGHRS and CDR2 as YFSETQ. CDR3 length: 17 amino acids. Here the CDR3 reads CASSPGTSGGAYNEQFF. The CDR3 nucleotides read TGCGCCAGCAGCCCTGGGACTAGCGGGGGGGCCTACAATGAGCAGTTCTTC.

This rearrangement joins TRBV9 to TRBJ1-1, with TRBD1 matching 8 bases. The germline V gene has CDR1 SGDLS and CDR2 YYNGEE. The length of the CDR3 is 17 residues. The ends lost 2 bases at V and 0 bases at J; junction bases unmatched: 9. In DNA, the CDR3 is TGTGCCAGCAGCGTTGGGGCAGGGGGCGGGATGAACACTGAAGCTTTCTTT. Residues: CASSVGAGGGMNTEAFF. Variable domain in full (rest from reference TRBV9 and TRBJ1-1): DSGVTQTPKHLITATGQRVTLRCSPRSGDLSVYWYQQSLDQGLQFLIQYYNGEERAKGNILERFSAQQFPDLHSELNLSSLELGDSALYFCASSVGAGGGMNTEAFFGQGTRLTVV.

This chain joins TRBV19 and TRBJ2-1; tentative D call: TRBD1 (5 bases). The CDR3 sequence is 15 residues long. V gave up 6 bases and J gave up 0 bases, with 12 bases separating them. Germline values: CDR1 LNHDA, CDR2 SQIVND (reference sequence). The CDR3 here is CASRGAVSSYNEQFF. In nucleotides, the CDR3 is TGTGCCAGTAGAGGGGCCGTAAGCTCCTACAATGAGCAGTTCTTC.

V gene TRBV7-8 combines with J gene TRBJ1-1, with D perhaps matching TRBD1 (5 bases). Germline values: CDR1 SGHVS, CDR2 FQNEAQ. CDR3 length: 15 residues. Trimming took off 5 bases at V and 0 bases at J, with 13 bases between the two ends. CDR3 DNA: TGTGCCAGCAGCCCCCTAGGGGAATTGAACACTGAAGCTTTCTTT. It specifies CASSPLGELNTEAFF.

The chain has TRBV19 and TRBJ1-2, with TRBD1 as a possible D gene (6 bases). Germline assignment: CDR1 LNHDA and CDR2 SQIVND (reference sequence). V lost 2 bases to trimming and J lost 8 bases, with 12 bases between them. The CDR3 contains 13 residues. This CDR3 is CASSIQGIGGYTF. CDR3 coding DNA: TGTGCCAGTAGTATACAGGGGATAGGGGGCTACACCTTC.

The chain has TRBV10-3 and TRBJ2-3; 9 nucleotides match TRBD2. The CDR3 contains 16 residues. CDR1 ENHRY and CDR2 SYGVKD come from the germline V gene. The V and J ends lost 11 bases and 5 bases, in that order; junction bases with no gene match: 17. The chain's CDR3 is CAVTARGGLAGDTQYF. For the CDR3, the DNA is TGTGCCGTTACCGCCCGGGGGGGACTAGCTGGAGATACGCAGTATTTT.

This sequence joins TRBV5-6 and TRBJ1-5, with TRBD1 as a possible D gene (6 bases). Germline CDR1 reads SGHDT; CDR2 reads YYEEEE. V was cut by 5 bases and J by 2 bases, with 14 bases left in between. The CDR3 is 15 amino acids. Written as DNA, the CDR3 is TGTGCCAGCAGTAAGGACAGTGGGGGCAATCAGCCCCAGCATTTT. It specifies CASSKDSGGNQPQHF.

There are a few counts of this clone. This chain joins TRBV4-1 and TRBJ1-5; D remains ambiguous. This CDR3 spans 15 amino acids. Germline V gives CDR1 MGHRA, CDR2 YSYEKL. V lost 4 bases and J lost 7, with 17 bases in between. The CDR3: CASSPGTRSSQPQHF. Here the CDR3 DNA reads TGCGCCAGCAGCCCGGGCACCAGGTCTAGCCAGCCCCAGCATTTT.

The J gene is TRBJ1-2, the V gene TRBV6-6, with 8 bases identical to TRBD1. CDR3 size: 12 residues. CDR1 is MNHNY and CDR2 is SVGAGI in the germline V gene (reference sequence). The V segment lost 6 bases and the J segment 8 bases; nucleotides outside the gene matches: 5. The CDR3 region has the DNA TGTGCCAGCAGCCCTGGACAGGGCGGCTACACCTTC. It is translated as CASSPGQGGYTF.

This rearrangement joins TRBV9 to TRBJ2-5; 7 bases agree with TRBD1. Germline CDR1 and CDR2: SGDLS and YYNGEE. The CDR3 runs to 15 residues. V gave up 4 bases and J gave up 2 bases; unmatched junction bases: 8. The CDR3 region is CASSLGGQHQETQYF. CDR3 DNA sequence: TGTGCCAGCAGCCTAGGGGGACAGCATCAAGAGACCCAGTACTTC.

The V gene is TRBV19, the J gene TRBJ2-7; 9 bases match TRBD1. The V segment lost 2 bases and the J segment 3 bases; nucleotides outside the gene matches: 5. CDR1 LNHDA and CDR2 SQIVND come from the germline V gene (reference sequence). CDR3 length equals 15 residues. The CDR3, as DNA: TGTGCCAGTAGTATACCGGGACAGGGACTCTACGAGCAGTACTTC. This sequence encodes CASSIPGQGLYEQYF.